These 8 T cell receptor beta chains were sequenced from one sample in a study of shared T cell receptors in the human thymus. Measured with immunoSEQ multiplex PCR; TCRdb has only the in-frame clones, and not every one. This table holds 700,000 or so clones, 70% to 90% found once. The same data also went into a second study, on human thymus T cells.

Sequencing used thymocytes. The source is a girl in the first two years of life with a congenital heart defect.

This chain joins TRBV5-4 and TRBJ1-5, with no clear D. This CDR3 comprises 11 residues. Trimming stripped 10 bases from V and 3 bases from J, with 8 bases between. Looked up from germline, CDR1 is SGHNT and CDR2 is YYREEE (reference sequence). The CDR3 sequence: CAFGVNQPQHF. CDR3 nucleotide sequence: TGTGCCTTCGGGGTCAATCAGCCCCAGCATTTT.

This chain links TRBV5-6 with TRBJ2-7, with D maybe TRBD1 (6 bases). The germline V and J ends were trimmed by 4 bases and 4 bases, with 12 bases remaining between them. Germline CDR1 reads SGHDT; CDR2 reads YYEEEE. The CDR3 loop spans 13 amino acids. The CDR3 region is CASSPRGQYEQYF. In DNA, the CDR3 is TGTGCCAGCAGCCCTAGAGGACAGTACGAGCAGTACTTC. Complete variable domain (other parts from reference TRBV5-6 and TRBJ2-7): DAGVTQSPTHLIKTRGQQVTLRCSPKSGHDTVSWYQQALGQGPQFIFQYYEEEERQRGNFPDRFSGHQFPNYSSELNVNALLLGDSALYLCASSPRGQYEQYFGPGTRLTVT.

For the CDR3, the DNA is TGTGCCAGCAGTTATTCGTATAGGGGCGACAACTATGGCTACACCTTC. Amino acids: CASSYSYRGDNYGYTF. The chain employs TRBV6-5 and TRBJ1-2; D is possibly TRBD1 (5 bases). Germline lookup yields CDR1 MNHEY and CDR2 SVGAGI. The ends were cut back, 3 bases at V and 2 bases at J, with 16 bases in the middle. CDR3 length equals 16 residues.

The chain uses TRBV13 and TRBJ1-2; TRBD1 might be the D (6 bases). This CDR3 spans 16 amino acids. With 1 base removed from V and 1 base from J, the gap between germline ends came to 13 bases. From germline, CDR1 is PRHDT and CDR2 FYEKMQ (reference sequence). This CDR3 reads CASSLDTGRSNYGYTF. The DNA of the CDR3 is TGTGCCAGCAGCTTAGATACAGGGCGTAGTAACTATGGCTACACCTTC.

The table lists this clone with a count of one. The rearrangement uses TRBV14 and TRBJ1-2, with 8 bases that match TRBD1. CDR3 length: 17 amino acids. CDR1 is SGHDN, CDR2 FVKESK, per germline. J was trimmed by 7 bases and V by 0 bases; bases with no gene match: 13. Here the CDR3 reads CASSQDFGSDRVCGYTF. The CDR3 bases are TGTGCCAGCAGCCAAGATTTTGGGTCGGACAGGGTTTGTGGCTACACCTTC.

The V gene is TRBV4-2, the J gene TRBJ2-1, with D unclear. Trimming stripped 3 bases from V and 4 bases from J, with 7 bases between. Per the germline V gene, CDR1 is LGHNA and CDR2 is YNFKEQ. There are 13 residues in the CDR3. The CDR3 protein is CASSHGLYNEQFF. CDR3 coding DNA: TGTGCCAGCAGCCACGGGTTATACAATGAGCAGTTCTTC.

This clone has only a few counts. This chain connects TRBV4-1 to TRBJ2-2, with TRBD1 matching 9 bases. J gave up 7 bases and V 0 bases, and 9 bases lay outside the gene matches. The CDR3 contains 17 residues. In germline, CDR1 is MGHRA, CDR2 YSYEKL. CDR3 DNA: TGCGCCAGCAGCCAAGATATTAGGGACAGGGTGGGCGGGGAGCTGTTTTTT. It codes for CASSQDIRDRVGGELFF.

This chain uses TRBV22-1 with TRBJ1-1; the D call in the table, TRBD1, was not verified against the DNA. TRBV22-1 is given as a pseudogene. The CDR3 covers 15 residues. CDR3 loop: CPGSSPGHPYDEAFF. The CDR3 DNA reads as TGTCCTGGGAGCTCACCGGGACACCCCTATGATGAAGCTTTCTTT.